Sequencing of this T cell receptor beta chain was carried out in a study of radiation and T cells in renal cell carcinoma. Turning to the study itself: Nephrectomy followed 15 Gy stereotactic body radiation by 4 weeks.

Germline V gene lookup returns CDR1 SGHTA and CDR2 FQGTGA. V trimming: 4 bases; J trimming: 3 bases; junction bases outside the gene matches: 11. The CDR3 loop spans 17 amino acids. Whole-study findings and limits: From baseline, blood top tumor clonotypes peaked at 2 weeks post-radiation. Baseline intratumoral clonotype presence is unknown without pretreatment biopsies.

Time point of the sample: baseline pretreatment blood. The treatment is: 15 Gy SBRT to primary tumor, nephrectomy 4 weeks later. The tumor was a clear cell renal cell carcinoma. Regarding this clone: Antigen specificity is unknown.

The repertoire was sequenced with immunoSEQ multiplex PCR; TCRdb's copy has only in-frame clones and lacks some. The table has roughly 130,000 clones, about 88% seen once; the top ten hold about 12%. The genes are TRBV7-3 and TRBJ2-3, with TRBD2 identical over 9 bases. The receptor was isolated from a woman in her fifties or sixties with renal cell carcinoma. The sample in question was blood, obtained from a patient whose treatment included radiotherapy and nephrectomy. The CDR3 region has the DNA TGTGCCAGCAGCTCCGGGTTGGGAGCGGGAGGAACAGATACGCAGTATTTT. This translates into CASSSGLGAGGTDTQYF.